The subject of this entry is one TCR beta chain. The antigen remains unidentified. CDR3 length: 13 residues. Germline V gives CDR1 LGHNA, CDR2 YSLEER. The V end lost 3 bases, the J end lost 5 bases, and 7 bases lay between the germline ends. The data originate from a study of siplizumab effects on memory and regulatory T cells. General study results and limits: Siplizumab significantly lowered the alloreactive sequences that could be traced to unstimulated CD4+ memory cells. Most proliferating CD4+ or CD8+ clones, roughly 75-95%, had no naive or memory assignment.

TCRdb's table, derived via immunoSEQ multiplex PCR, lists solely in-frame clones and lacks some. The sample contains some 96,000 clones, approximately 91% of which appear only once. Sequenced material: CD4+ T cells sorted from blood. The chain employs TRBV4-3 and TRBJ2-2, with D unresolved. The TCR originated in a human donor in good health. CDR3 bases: TGCGCCAGCAGCCAGGATGGGACCGGGGAGCTGTTTTTT. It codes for CASSQDGTGELFF.